These T cell receptor beta chains were read from a single sample in a study of spatial heterogeneity in lung cancer. TCRdb passed the 5' RACE reads through MiXCR, listing each CDR3 protein once. Among under 30,000 distinct CDR3 sequences listed, approximately 4.8% were seen once. Source: PBMCs, taken at surgery. These receptors were collected from a male donor with early-stage non-small cell lung cancer. Both conserved end residues are part of each CDR3. D genes are given only for firm matches. Some rows mark clone size as missing; the rest say once, few, many or name a class of expanded clone.

cdr3_aa cdr3_nt v_call clone_size d_call j_call
CASSSLASGFVFYEQYF TGTGCCAGCAGTTCTTTGGCTAGCGGCTTCGTTTTCTACGAGCAGTACTTC TRBV28 medium-sized TRBD2 TRBJ2-7
CSARVTSGGSETQYF TGCAGTGCTAGAGTAACTAGCGGGGGTTCAGAGACCCAGTACTTC TRBV20-1 many TRBD2 TRBJ2-5
CSAIGGGSTEAFF TGCAGTGCTATAGGAGGGGGGTCAACTGAAGCTTTCTTT TRBV20-1 many NA TRBJ1-1
CATSDPALQETQYF TGTGCCACCAGTGACCCCGCGCTTCAAGAGACCCAGTACTTC TRBV24-1 many NA TRBJ2-5
CASSLDGTGDTYGYTF TGTGCCAGCAGCTTAGACGGGACAGGGGATACCTATGGCTACACCTTC TRBV7-2 few TRBD1 TRBJ1-2
CASSLYDRAGANVLTF TGTGCCAGCAGCTTATACGACAGGGCTGGGGCCAACGTCCTGACTTTC TRBV7-3 many TRBD1 TRBJ2-6
CASGDRIGYTF TGTGCCAGCGGGGACAGAATTGGCTACACCTTC TRBV11-1 medium-sized TRBD1 TRBJ1-2
CASSLGAGGNQPQHF TGTGCCAGCAGTCTAGGGGCCGGGGGCAATCAGCCCCAGCATTTT TRBV12-3/TRBV12-4 many NA TRBJ1-5
CSARFVRLAGVEDTQYF TGCAGTGCTAGATTTGTACGACTAGCGGGGGTAGAAGATACGCAGTATTTT TRBV20-1 many TRBD2 TRBJ2-3
CASSPGTGVFDTQYF TGTGCCAGCAGCCCCGGGACAGGGGTTTTTGATACGCAGTATTTT TRBV7-9 many TRBD1 TRBJ2-3
CASSSSWGNTGELFF TGTGCCAGCAGCTCCTCCTGGGGGAACACCGGGGAGCTGTTTTTT TRBV7-9 many NA TRBJ2-2
CASSRRQSTEAFF TGTGCCAGCAGTCGCCGACAGTCCACTGAAGCTTTCTTT TRBV2 many NA TRBJ1-1
CSATASGDEQYF TGCAGTGCCACGGCTAGCGGGGACGAGCAGTACTTC TRBV20-1 NA TRBD2 TRBJ2-7
CASSGVPGGGISYNEQFF TGTGCCAGCAGTGGGGTCCCGGGCGGGGGGATCTCCTACAATGAGCAGTTCTTC TRBV6-1 many TRBD2 TRBJ2-1
CSVSGGQPLDTQYF TGCAGCGTTTCGGGTGGGCAGCCTTTAGATACGCAGTATTTT TRBV29-1 many NA TRBJ2-3
CATQSQNEQFF TGTGCCACTCAGTCCCAGAATGAGCAGTTCTTC TRBV7-9 many NA TRBJ2-1
CASSFDWANYGYTF TGTGCCAGCAGTTTCGACTGGGCTAACTATGGCTACACCTTC TRBV12-3/TRBV12-4 many NA TRBJ1-2
CASSYSIFQASGRRTDTQYF TGTGCCAGCAGTTACTCGATTTTTCAAGCTAGCGGGAGACGCACAGATACGCAGTATTTT TRBV6-5 many TRBD2 TRBJ2-3
CASSRGQNNQPQHF TGTGCCAGCAGCCGGGGACAGAACAATCAGCCCCAGCATTTT TRBV7-9 NA TRBD1 TRBJ1-5
CASKHSTDTQYF TGTGCCAGCAAGCATAGCACAGATACGCAGTATTTT TRBV27 many NA TRBJ2-3
CASSPPFGGSDYEQYF TGTGCCAGCAGCCCCCCCTTTGGGGGATCCGACTACGAGCAGTACTTC TRBV7-9 many NA TRBJ2-7
CASSTDTSQDTQYF TGTGCCAGCAGCACAGACACTAGTCAAGATACGCAGTATTTT TRBV11-2 medium-sized NA TRBJ2-3
CASSRGAALDTQYF TGTGCCAGCAGCCGGGGGGCCGCATTAGATACGCAGTATTTT TRBV7-2 many NA TRBJ2-3
CASSLLAGTRSYEQYF TGCGCCAGCAGCTTGTTGGCGGGAACACGGTCCTACGAGCAGTACTTC TRBV5-1 medium-sized NA TRBJ2-7
CAISEDRVEQYF TGTGCCATCAGTGAGGACCGTGTTGAGCAGTACTTC TRBV10-3 many NA TRBJ2-7
CASSRRGGSRHEQYF TGTGCCAGCAGCCGCCGGGGAGGTTCTCGTCACGAGCAGTACTTC TRBV3-1 many NA TRBJ2-7
CASSLGQQGAETQYF TGTGCCAGCAGCCTTGGACAACAGGGGGCGGAGACCCAGTACTTC TRBV14 many TRBD1 TRBJ2-5
CASSPSDTPTGELFF TGTGCCAGCTCACCATCCGACACCCCCACCGGGGAGCTGTTTTTT TRBV18 NA NA TRBJ2-2
CASSEAGGTGNTIYF TGTGCCAGCAGTGAAGCTGGCGGAACTGGAAACACCATATATTTT TRBV6-1 many NA TRBJ1-3
CASSPLQGSTEAFF TGTGCCAGCTCACCACTCCAAGGTTCCACTGAAGCTTTCTTT TRBV18 many NA TRBJ1-1
CSASPNRGLETQYF TGCAGTGCTAGCCCCAACAGGGGGCTGGAGACCCAGTACTTC TRBV20-1 many TRBD1 TRBJ2-5
CASSRRGQIYEQYF TGTGCCAGCAGCCGAAGGGGGCAGATCTACGAGCAGTACTTC TRBV6-5 many TRBD1 TRBJ2-7
CASSSTDRGLAGELFF TGTGCCAGCAGTTCCACGGACAGGGGGCTTGCCGGGGAGCTGTTTTTT TRBV6-5 many TRBD1 TRBJ2-2
CAISENPVGAGKLFF TGTGCCATCAGCGAAAACCCGGTAGGGGCGGGAAAACTGTTTTTT TRBV10-3 many NA TRBJ1-4
CASSRIGTGKNIQYF TGTGCCAGCAGCCGTATAGGGACGGGAAAAAACATTCAGTACTTC TRBV7-2 many NA TRBJ2-4
CASSSTGTQETQYF TGTGCTAGCAGCTCGACAGGGACCCAAGAGACCCAGTACTTC TRBV7-7 many TRBD1 TRBJ2-5
CASRLTGDREQYF TGTGCCAGCAGACTCACCGGGGACAGAGAGCAGTACTTC TRBV6-5 many TRBD1 TRBJ2-7
CASRRGDWDYEQYF TGTGCCAGCCGACGGGGGGACTGGGATTACGAGCAGTACTTC TRBV6-2/TRBV6-3 many TRBD2 TRBJ2-7
CASSLAGTSFYEQYF TGCGCCAGCAGCTTGGCCGGGACTAGCTTCTACGAGCAGTACTTC TRBV5-1 many TRBD2 TRBJ2-7
CASSQEGGTAPYEQYF TGTGCCAGCAGCCAAGAGGGGGGGACGGCCCCCTACGAGCAGTACTTC TRBV3-1 many TRBD2 TRBJ2-7
CASSLSAGGAYEQYF TGTGCCAGCAGTTTATCGGCAGGGGGTGCCTACGAGCAGTACTTC TRBV27 NA TRBD1 TRBJ2-7
CASSYSGLAEQFF TGTGCCAGCAGTTACTCCGGACTAGCCGAGCAGTTCTTC TRBV6-5 many TRBD2 TRBJ2-1
CAISHGQSSGNTIYF TGTGCCATCAGCCATGGACAGAGCTCTGGAAACACCATATATTTT TRBV10-3 NA NA TRBJ1-3
CASSSGTYTGELFF TGTGCCAGCAGCTCCGGAACCTACACCGGGGAGCTGTTTTTT TRBV11-1 NA NA TRBJ2-2
CASVSHSGGAGEQFF TGTGCCAGCGTGTCTCATAGCGGGGGGGCCGGTGAGCAGTTCTTC TRBV6-2/TRBV6-3 NA TRBD2 TRBJ2-1
CASSVGAGTDTQYF TGTGCCAGCAGCGTAGGGGCAGGGACAGATACGCAGTATTTT TRBV9 many NA TRBJ2-3
CASSKEVTNYGYTF TGTGCCAGCAGCAAAGAGGTGACCAACTATGGCTACACCTTC TRBV21-1 NA NA TRBJ1-2
CASSPPGGISGANVLTF TGTGCCAGCAGTCCCCCGGGGGGAATCTCTGGGGCCAACGTCCTGACTTTC TRBV6-5 many TRBD2 TRBJ2-6
CASSFGPGQPGYEQYF TGTGCCAGCAGCTTTGGGCCGGGGCAGCCCGGTTACGAGCAGTACTTC TRBV7-2 NA NA TRBJ2-7
CASSLSGGSAYGYTF TGTGCCAGCAGCTTATCGGGGGGATCGGCCTATGGCTACACCTTC TRBV7-2 few NA TRBJ1-2
CSARPWDRGGETQYF TGCAGTGCTAGACCATGGGACAGGGGGGGAGAGACCCAGTACTTC TRBV20-1 NA TRBD1 TRBJ2-5
CASSLPGSSGANVLTF TGTGCCAGCAGTTTGCCAGGGAGCTCTGGGGCCAACGTCCTGACTTTC TRBV28 medium-sized NA TRBJ2-6
CASSLSVAAYNEQFF TGTGCCAGCAGTTTATCTGTGGCGGCCTACAATGAGCAGTTCTTC TRBV27 many NA TRBJ2-1
CASSLTSPGQGQETQYF TGTGCCAGCAGTTTAACCTCTCCGGGACAGGGTCAAGAGACCCAGTACTTC TRBV12-3/TRBV12-4 many TRBD1 TRBJ2-5
CASSPGGDTQYF TGTGCCAGCAGCCCTGGGGGGGATACGCAGTATTTT TRBV7-2 many NA TRBJ2-3
CASARQSSTNEKLFF TGTGCCAGTGCGCGACAGTCCTCAACTAATGAAAAACTGTTTTTT TRBV2 many NA TRBJ1-4